Below are 27 T cell receptor beta chains sequenced from a single sample in a study of OX40 agonist ivuxolimab in advanced cancers. Method: immunoSEQ multiplex PCR; TCRdb's copy keeps in-frame clones and lacks some. The data contain 55,000 to 85,000 clones, more than 70% of them singletons. The sample consisted of CD4+ or CD8+ T cells sorted from blood, taken in a trial of the OX40 agonist ivuxolimab. Receptors originate from an adult with an advanced solid tumor such as melanoma, head and neck, liver or kidney cancer.

The chain combines TRBV6-1 with TRBJ1-1; D perhaps matches TRBD1 (5 bases). The germline V gene encodes CDR1 MNHNS and CDR2 SASEGT. The CDR3 runs to 13 residues. Trimming left V 10 bases short and J 0 bases short, with 12 bases between. CDR3 sequence (DNA): TGTGCCACAAGGGACCGTCTGAACACTGAAGCTTTCTTT. Translation gives CATRDRLNTEAFF.

This chain connects TRBV7-9 to TRBJ1-2, with unresolved D. The V gene's germline CDR1 is SEHNR and CDR2 FQNEAQ (reference sequence). Trimming cost V 1 base and J 8 bases, with 11 bases left between them. The CDR3 extends over 13 amino acids. CDR3: CASSLELSKGYTF. The CDR3 coding sequence is TGTGCCAGCAGCTTAGAACTCTCTAAAGGCTACACCTTC.

This clone was seen only once. The V and J genes are TRBV18 and TRBJ2-7, with D perhaps TRBD2 (6 bases). V was cut by 2 bases and J by 1 base, with 12 bases left in between. Germline lookup yields CDR1 KGHSH and CDR2 LQKENI. The CDR3 extends over 15 amino acids. This CDR3 reads CASSPSAGGSYEQYF. Here the CDR3 DNA reads TGTGCCAGCTCACCATCAGCCGGGGGTTCCTACGAGCAGTACTTC.

This chain connects TRBV7-2 to TRBJ1-2; TRBD1 aligns across 10 bases. This CDR3 region has 14 residues. V lost 6 bases to trimming and J lost 8 bases; unmatched junction nucleotides: 9. CDR1 is SGHTA and CDR2 is FQGNSA in the germline V gene. This CDR3 reads CASRRQGATVGYTF. CDR3 nucleotides: TGTGCCAGCAGACGACAGGGGGCTACCGTCGGCTACACCTTC.

V usage is TRBV6-5 and J usage is TRBJ2-3, with D hard to call. CDR1 is MNHEY, CDR2 SVGAGI, per germline. The CDR3 runs 15 residues. Trimming removed 0 bases from V and 2 bases from J, with 9 bases in between. The CDR3, as DNA: TGTGCCAGCAGTTACTCGGGCGTTTTCACAGATACGCAGTATTTT. Its protein product is CASSYSGVFTDTQYF.

The rearrangement joins TRBV4-2 to TRBJ1-5; D is unclear. Trimming took 0 bases from V and 2 from J, leaving 2 bases between them. Germline V gives CDR1 LGHNA, CDR2 YNFKEQ. The CDR3 spans 13 residues. The CDR3 is CASSQDGNQPQHF. The CDR3 DNA sequence: TGTGCCAGCAGCCAAGACGGCAATCAGCCCCAGCATTTT.

The CDR3 bases are TGTGCCAGCAGCTTATTCTTTGCGGGGATGAACACTGAAGCTTTCTTT. Protein sequence: CASSLFFAGMNTEAFF. This sequence joins TRBV7-8 and TRBJ1-1; D is unclear. V lost 2 bases and J 0 bases, leaving 13 bases between the germline ends. Germline CDR1 reads SGHVS; CDR2 reads FQNEAQ. This CDR3 comprises 16 residues.

The chain uses TRBV11-2 and TRBJ1-5; D not resolved. This CDR3 is 14 amino acids long. Trimming removed 2 bases at V and 1 base at J, with 6 bases between. CDR1 SGHAT and CDR2 FQNNGV come from the germline V gene. The CDR3 sequence is CASSLHQSNQPQHF. The CDR3, as DNA: TGTGCCAGCAGCTTACACCAAAGCAATCAGCCCCAGCATTTT.

The CDR3 DNA reads TGTGCCAGCTCACCACGGTTCGGGACAGGGGTTTCGGGCACTGAAGCTTTCTTT. This encodes CASSPRFGTGVSGTEAFF. The chain recombines TRBV18 with TRBJ1-1; the match to TRBD1 covers 10 bases. The CDR3 contains 18 residues. CDR1 and CDR2 (germline): KGHSH, LQKENI. V lost 1 base, J lost 4 bases, and 12 bases stayed unmatched.

This chain joins TRBV11-2 and TRBJ1-5; D uncertain. In germline, CDR1 is SGHAT, CDR2 FQNNGV. The length of the CDR3 is 15 residues. The ends were cut back, 2 bases at V and 2 bases at J, with 10 bases in the middle. CDR3 in DNA: TGTGCCAGCAGCTTATCCCCGAGGGGCAATCAGCCCCAGCATTTT. Translation gives CASSLSPRGNQPQHF.

This clone was detected a few times. This chain connects TRBV4-1 to TRBJ1-6; a weak D match, TRBD1 (5 bases). Germline lookup yields CDR1 MGHRA and CDR2 YSYEKL. This CDR3 has 16 residues. V lost 4 bases, J lost 3 bases, and 13 bases lay in between. CDR3 DNA sequence: TGCGCCAGCAGCCGCCGTACAGGCGACTATAATTCACCCCTCCACTTT. Translation: CASSRRTGDYNSPLHF.

V gene TRBV12-2 combines with J gene TRBJ1-6; the D call TRBD1 from the table was never checked on the DNA. TRBV12-2 is deemed a pseudogene. The CDR3 spans 19 residues. CDR3 sequence reads: CASRLAPPTGGGVLSPLHF. For the CDR3, the DNA is TGTGCAAGTCGCTTAGCCCCTCCGACAGGGGGCGGGGTGTTGTCACCCCTCCACTTT.

V gene TRBV5-1 combines with J gene TRBJ1-2, with D possibly matching TRBD1 (5 bases). Trimming shortened V by 4 bases and J by 7 bases, and 17 bases separated the two germline ends. This CDR3 has 14 residues. Germline values: CDR1 SGHRS, CDR2 YFSETQ. The CDR3 loop reads CASSPGPTEGGYTF. CDR3 DNA sequence: TGCGCCAGCAGCCCGGGACCCACCGAGGGTGGCTACACCTTC.

This clone was seen once. The rearrangement uses TRBV5-3 and TRBJ1-1; unclear D gene. TRBV5-3 belongs to the ORF category, with a function that is uncertain. V was clipped by 2 bases and J by 4 bases, with 12 bases between them. The CDR3 runs 14 residues. CDR3 nucleotides: TGTGCCAGAAGCTTTGGGGTGATCGGCACTGAAGCTTTCTTT. Amino acid sequence: CARSFGVIGTEAFF.

V is TRBV5-1 and J is TRBJ1-4, with D unresolved. The CDR3 loop spans 14 amino acids. Germline-derived CDR1 and CDR2 are SGHRS and YFSETQ. V dropped 1 base and J dropped 5 bases, with 9 bases sitting between them. Here the CDR3 DNA reads TGCGCCAGCAGCTTGACTCCGGCGAATGAAAAACTGTTTTTT. Protein: CASSLTPANEKLFF.

Here the CDR3 reads CASSYDNGHVGAFF. CDR3 DNA sequence: TGTGCCAGCAGTTACGACAACGGACATGTTGGGGCTTTCTTT. This sequence joins TRBV7-9 and TRBJ1-1; weak D call: TRBD1 (5 bases). The CDR3 length is 14 residues. Germline V gene sequence: CDR1 SEHNR, CDR2 FQNEAQ (reference sequence). V gave up 6 bases and J gave up 11 bases, with 22 bases separating them.

This clone turned up a few times. The chain employs TRBV10-3 and TRBJ1-1; D gene unclear. The CDR3 extends over 15 amino acids. Trimming removed 0 bases from V and 0 bases from J, with 8 bases in between. From germline, CDR1 is ENHRY and CDR2 SYGVKD. The CDR3 DNA reads TGTGCCATCAGTGAGTCTGAGGGTATGAACACTGAAGCTTTCTTT. Translated, it gives CAISESEGMNTEAFF.

This clone appeared a few times. The chain combines TRBV12-5 with TRBJ1-5; D possibly corresponds to TRBD1 (6 bases). V lost 1 base to trimming and J lost 5 bases, with 21 bases between them. This CDR3 spans 18 amino acids. CDR1 LGHNT and CDR2 FRNRAP come from the germline V gene. CDR3 sequence (DNA): TGTGCTAGTGGTTTGGGAGAACAGGGAAGGATGGTCGATCAGCCCCAGCATTTT. This gives the protein CASGLGEQGRMVDQPQHF.

CDR3: CASSLSSGTEAFF. Here the CDR3 DNA reads TGTGCCAGCAGCTTATCATCCGGGACGGAAGCTTTCTTT. The genes are TRBV7-9 and TRBJ1-1, with D tentatively TRBD1 (5 bases). This CDR3 contains 13 residues. CDR1 and CDR2 from the germline V gene are SEHNR and FQNEAQ (reference sequence). Trimming left V 2 bases short and J 8 bases short, with 12 bases between.

This clone was detected only once. V usage is TRBV12-5 and J usage is TRBJ2-2, with 12 bases that match TRBD1. V gave up 5 bases and J gave up 6 bases; unmatched junction bases: 4. The CDR3 sequence is 15 residues long. Per germline, CDR1 LGHNT and CDR2 FRNRAP. The CDR3 DNA is TGTGCTAGTGGTACAGGGACAGGGGGCCCCGGGGAGCTGTTTTTT. As protein: CASGTGTGGPGELFF. Looking up the rest from reference TRBV12-5 and TRBJ2-2 gives the full variable domain: DARVTQTPRHKVTEMGQEVTMRCQPILGHNTVFWYRQTMMQGLELLAYFRNRAPLDDSGMPKDRFSAEMPDATLATLKIQPSEPRDSAVYFCASGTGTGGPGELFFGEGSRLTVL.

The rearrangement uses TRBV18 and TRBJ1-1; TRBD1 might be the D (5 bases). V was trimmed by 5 bases and J by 7 bases, leaving 17 bases between them. The CDR3 contains 14 residues. CDR1 is KGHSH, CDR2 LQKENI, per germline. The CDR3 sequence: CASSTPGTSFEAFF. Here the CDR3 DNA reads TGTGCCAGCTCAACGCCCGGGACGTCCTTTGAAGCTTTCTTT.

This chain uses TRBV5-4 with TRBJ1-6; possibly TRBD1 for D (6 bases). V dropped 4 bases and J dropped 14 bases, with 10 bases sitting between them. Germline CDR1 and CDR2: SGHNT and YYREEE (reference sequence). This CDR3 is built from 11 residues. The CDR3 DNA reads as TGTGCCAGCAGCCTGGACAGCACCCTCCACTTT. The encoded protein is CASSLDSTLHF.

The rearrangement joins TRBV10-3 to TRBJ1-5; D possibly corresponds to TRBD1 (5 bases). CDR1 is ENHRY, CDR2 SYGVKD, per germline. The V gene lost 6 bases and the J gene lost 3 bases, with 12 bases spanning the gap. There are 14 residues in the CDR3. The CDR3 sequence: CAISAGQPNQPQHF. CDR3 nucleotides: TGTGCCATCAGCGCCGGACAACCCAATCAGCCCCAGCATTTT.

The chain is built from TRBV9 and TRBJ2-7; a weak D match, TRBD1 (5 bases). The CDR3 is 16 residues long. Trimming took off 0 bases at V and 1 base at J, with 14 bases between the two ends. Germline values: CDR1 SGDLS, CDR2 YYNGEE. CDR3 nucleotides: TGTGCCAGCAGCGTAGGGGGCAGGGTCAATTCCTACGAGCAGTACTTC. It encodes CASSVGGRVNSYEQYF.

V and J are TRBV4-1 and TRBJ2-5; the D call may be TRBD1 or TRBD2 (5 bases each). V was pared by 4 bases and J by 5 bases, with 11 bases between. The germline V gene encodes CDR1 MGHRA and CDR2 YSYEKL. The CDR3 runs to 13 residues. The CDR3 protein is CASSRRDGETQYF. The CDR3 DNA sequence: TGCGCCAGCAGCCGCCGGGACGGGGAGACCCAGTACTTC.

The chain is built from TRBV6-5 and TRBJ1-2, with TRBD1 as a possible D gene (6 bases). Trimming shortened V by 2 bases and J by 8 bases, and 12 bases separated the two germline ends. The V gene's germline CDR1 is MNHEY and CDR2 SVGAGI. CDR3 length: 13 residues. The CDR3 sequence is CASSYGTLLGYTF. As DNA, the CDR3 is TGTGCCAGCAGTTACGGGACACTCTTGGGCTACACCTTC.

The rearrangement links TRBV16 to TRBJ1-2; 9 bases line up with TRBD1. The CDR3 contains 15 residues. V gave up 2 bases and J gave up 4 bases; unmatched junction bases: 5. Germline loops: CDR1 KGHSY, CDR2 FQNENV. CDR3 loop: CASSQPGTGPYGYTF. CDR3 nucleotides: TGTGCCAGCAGCCAACCCGGGACAGGGCCCTATGGCTACACCTTC.